This T cell receptor (beta chain) was captured in a study of shared clonotypes between healthy human individuals. Naive-designated CD8 cells lacked CD45RO, were positively enriched for CCR7, and omitted terminally differentiated effector memory CD45RA+ cells. Donation came from healthy HIV-negative adults that had no recent acute infections or vaccinations. General study results and limits: Researchers sampled blood only, noting tissue repertoires likely differ. Approximately 5% was the fraction of naive CD4 clonotypes found shared across four donors.

Splitting of each subset's genomic DNA was done evenly across several immunoSEQ plates. TCRdb's copy holds only in-frame clones and misses some; the assay was immunoSEQ multiplex PCR. This table holds over 750,000 clones, approximately 97% found once. The germline V gene has CDR1 MGHRA and CDR2 YSYEKL. The CDR3 is made up of 14 amino acids. Trimming stripped 2 bases from V and 3 bases from J, with 9 bases between. In regard to this clone: Its antigen is as yet unknown.

The V call is TRBV4-1, the J call TRBJ2-3, with a weak D call TRBD1 (5 bases). The clonotype originates from a man between 25 and 39 years old in good health. The sample was naive CD8+ T cells sorted from blood. CDR3 sequence: CASSQYQGTDTQYF. CDR3 in DNA: TGCGCCAGCAGCCAATACCAGGGTACAGATACGCAGTATTTT.